A single sample gave rise to the 22 T cell receptor beta chains below, sequenced in a study of blood T cell repertoires in COVID-19. Only in-frame clones appear in the TCRdb table, and some are missing; sequencing was by immunoSEQ multiplex PCR. The sample has about 95,000 clones; approximately 80% are singletons. The sequencing input was peripheral blood. Receptors originate from a human donor in a cohort sampled during active COVID-19.

The V and J genes are TRBV4-3 and TRBJ2-3; D remains unclear. Trimming took 4 bases from V and 6 from J, leaving 17 bases between them. CDR3 length equals 15 residues. Germline V gene lookup returns CDR1 LGHNA and CDR2 YSLEER. DNA of the CDR3: TGCGCCAGCAGCCTCGCCAGTTCTTCTTTCGATACGCAGTATTTT. The encoded protein is CASSLASSSFDTQYF.

The chain joins TRBV5-4 to TRBJ2-3; TRBD1 matches at 7 bases. Germline V gene lookup returns CDR1 SGHNT and CDR2 YYREEE (reference sequence). The J segment lost 3 bases and the V segment lost 2 bases, leaving 3 bases of the junction unmatched. There are 14 residues in the CDR3. This CDR3 reads CASSLGTVTDTQYF. The CDR3 DNA reads as TGTGCCAGCAGCTTAGGGACAGTAACAGATACGCAGTATTTT.

This clone was observed once. This sequence joins TRBV10-3 and TRBJ2-1; 9 positions agree with TRBD2. CDR3 size: 15 residues. From germline, CDR1 is ENHRY and CDR2 SYGVKD. V lost 0 bases and J lost 7; bases outside the gene matches: 4. The CDR3 DNA reads as TGTGCCATCAGTGAGTCCGGACTAGCGACGAATGAGCAGTTCTTC. Its protein product is CAISESGLATNEQFF.

This clone was recorded only once. The chain is built from TRBV19 and TRBJ1-2; D perhaps matches TRBD1 (6 bases). Trimming took off 5 bases at V and 5 bases at J, with 9 bases between the two ends. CDR1 and CDR2 from the germline V gene are LNHDA and SQIVND (reference sequence). The CDR3 has 12 amino acids. CDR3 region: CASSYREYGYTF. The DNA for the CDR3 is TGTGCCAGTAGTTACAGGGAATATGGCTACACCTTC.

The chain links TRBV12-3 or TRBV12-4 to TRBJ1-2, with D possibly being TRBD1 (5 bases). This CDR3 region has 13 residues. With 5 bases removed from V and 7 bases from J, the gap between germline ends came to 14 bases. CDR3 loop: CASSTGPAAGYTF. In DNA, the CDR3 is TGTGCCAGCAGTACAGGACCAGCCGCTGGCTACACCTTC.

The chain recombines TRBV11-2 with TRBJ1-2; no reliable D call. Germline assignment: CDR1 SGHAT and CDR2 FQNNGV. V dropped 5 bases and J dropped 4 bases, with 11 bases sitting between them. The CDR3 spans 13 residues. CDR3 bases: TGTGCCAGCAGCCCGAAAGACTTCTATGGCTACACCTTC. Amino acids: CASSPKDFYGYTF.

This clone was picked up a small number of times. The CDR3 DNA is TGTGCCAGCAGCTTGTCGAGCCGAACTTTGAACACTGAAGCTTTCTTT. It yields the protein CASSLSSRTLNTEAFF. The chain combines TRBV7-8 with TRBJ1-1; D is undetermined. This CDR3 spans 16 amino acids. Germline V gives CDR1 SGHVS, CDR2 FQNEAQ. V was clipped by 3 bases and J by 0 bases, with 14 bases between them.

Here the CDR3 reads CASRAPGGRETQYF. The CDR3 DNA reads as TGTGCCAGCAGGGCCCCGGGAGGGAGAGAGACCCAGTACTTC. V and J are TRBV7-8 and TRBJ2-5; the match to TRBD2 covers 8 bases. There are 14 residues in the CDR3. V was pared by 6 bases and J by 4 bases, with 7 bases of the junction left unmatched. Germline loops: CDR1 SGHVS, CDR2 FQNEAQ.

This rearrangement joins TRBV7-9 to TRBJ2-3; 9 positions match TRBD2. The CDR3 length is 15 residues. Germline V gene lookup returns CDR1 SEHNR and CDR2 FQNEAQ (reference sequence). J lost 5 bases, V lost 0 bases, and 3 bases had no gene match. The chain's CDR3 is CASSLAAGGQDTQYF. The CDR3 region has the DNA TGTGCCAGCAGCTTAGCGGCGGGGGGGCAAGATACGCAGTATTTT.

The chain joins TRBV6-2 or TRBV6-3 to TRBJ2-5; D perhaps matches TRBD1 (5 bases). V was clipped by 5 bases and J by 5 bases, with 18 bases between them. The CDR3 consists of 15 residues. From germline, CDR1 is MNHEY and CDR2 SVGEGT. The CDR3 sequence: CASSADSVGGETQYF. CDR3 DNA sequence: TGTGCCAGCAGTGCCGACAGCGTGGGTGGGGAGACCCAGTACTTC.

Worth noting for this clone: An end of the junction does not agree with germline; a read error may underlie this. V usage is TRBV7-7 and J usage is TRBJ2-2; 7 bases agree with TRBD2. The germline CDR1 and CDR2 sequences are SSHAT and FNYEAQ (reference sequence). The CDR3 has 15 amino acids. The CDR3 nucleotides are TGTGCTAGCAGCCCCGGGACTACGATGACCGGGGAGCTGTTTTTT. Translating gives CASSPGTTMTGELFF. The variable domain in full, with the rest retrieved from reference TRBV7-7 and TRBJ2-2, is GAGVSQSPRYKVTKRGQDVTLRCDPISSHATLYWYQQALGQGPEFLTYFNYEAQPDKSGLPSDRFSAERPEGSISTLTIQRTEQRDSAMYRCASSPGTTMTGELFFGEGSRLTVL.

This rearrangement joins TRBV18 to TRBJ2-3; weak D call: TRBD2 (6 bases). The CDR3 extends over 13 amino acids. Trimming removed 2 bases from V and 6 bases from J, with 9 bases in between. In germline, CDR1 is KGHSH, CDR2 LQKENI. This CDR3 is CASSPGGLDTQYF. Here the CDR3 DNA reads TGTGCCAGCTCACCAGGAGGGTTGGATACGCAGTATTTT.

The chain recombines TRBV6-5 with TRBJ2-7; tentative D call: TRBD2 (5 bases). The CDR3 has 14 residues. Per germline, CDR1 MNHEY and CDR2 SVGAGI. The ends were cut back, 5 bases at V and 9 bases at J, with 20 bases in the middle. CDR3 sequence reads: CASSRSSLDSRQYF. CDR3 coding DNA: TGTGCCAGCAGTAGGTCCTCACTAGATTCGCGGCAGTACTTC.

The V call is TRBV5-1, the J call TRBJ1-2; 8 nucleotides line up with TRBD1. Germline CDR1 and CDR2: SGHRS and YFSETQ. The CDR3 loop spans 14 amino acids. V shed 2 bases and J 4 bases; nucleotides not matched to a gene: 4. The CDR3 nucleotides read TGCGCCAGCAGCTTATTACAGGGGGGCTATGGCTACACCTTC. Amino acids: CASSLLQGGYGYTF.

This chain links TRBV10-1 with TRBJ2-1; 8 bases match TRBD2. Germline trimming cut 2 bases from V and 7 bases from J; bases unmatched to any gene: 4. CDR1 WNHNN and CDR2 SYGVQD come from the germline V gene (reference sequence). This CDR3 contains 14 residues. The DNA for the CDR3 is TGCGCCAGCAGTGAGCAACTAGCGGTTAATGAGCAGTTCTTC. Translated, it gives CASSEQLAVNEQFF.

V is TRBV7-9 and J is TRBJ2-5, with D unclear. Germline V gives CDR1 SEHNR, CDR2 FQNEAQ (reference sequence). CDR3 size: 12 residues. Trimming stripped 11 bases from V and 1 base from J, with 11 bases between. The CDR3, as DNA: TGTGCCGAACAGTCGACCCAAGAGACCCAGTACTTC. Translation gives CAEQSTQETQYF.

The V gene is TRBV19, the J gene TRBJ2-1; TRBD2 agrees at 13 bases. CDR3 size: 17 residues. The germline V gene has CDR1 LNHDA and CDR2 SQIVND (reference sequence). Unmatched junction bases numbered 3, after V lost 0 bases and J lost 4 bases. CDR3 loop: CASSIDRTSGSYNEQFF. The CDR3 coding sequence is TGTGCCAGTAGTATAGACAGGACTAGCGGGAGTTACAATGAGCAGTTCTTC.

The chain carries TRBV10-3 and TRBJ2-7; a weak D match, TRBD1 (6 bases). The CDR3 sequence is 15 residues long. With 3 bases removed from V and 0 bases from J, the gap between germline ends came to 12 bases. The germline V gene encodes CDR1 ENHRY and CDR2 SYGVKD. The CDR3 reads CAISDPRQASYEQYF. The CDR3 DNA is TGTGCCATCAGTGACCCGAGACAGGCCTCCTACGAGCAGTACTTC.

The rearrangement joins TRBV5-6 to TRBJ1-2; 10 nucleotides match TRBD1. Looked up from germline, CDR1 is SGHDT and CDR2 is YYEEEE. This CDR3 comprises 14 residues. The V and J ends lost 4 bases and 7 bases, in that order; junction bases with no gene match: 7. This CDR3 reads CASSPTGGISGYTF. The CDR3 DNA reads TGTGCCAGCAGCCCGACAGGGGGCATCTCTGGCTACACCTTC.

This chain connects TRBV3-1 (or the pseudogene TRBV3-2) to TRBJ1-1; TRBD1 matches 7 bases. The CDR3 loop spans 14 amino acids. Germline V gene sequence: CDR1 LGHDT, CDR2 YNNKEL (reference sequence). V lost 4 bases and J lost 0; bases outside the gene matches: 2. This chain's CDR3 is CASSPDRVNTEAFF. CDR3 nucleotides: TGTGCCAGCAGCCCCGACAGGGTGAACACTGAAGCTTTCTTT.

J is TRBJ1-5 and V is TRBV6-6, with a weak D call TRBD1 (5 bases). V gave up 5 bases and J gave up 2 bases, with 13 bases separating them. Germline V gene sequence: CDR1 MNHNY, CDR2 SVGAGI (reference sequence). The CDR3 has 15 residues. The CDR3 reads CASSRVGGGNQPQHF. CDR3 sequence (DNA): TGTGCCAGCAGTCGTGTGGGGGGAGGCAATCAGCCCCAGCATTTT.

This chain uses TRBV4-1 with TRBJ1-2; TRBD1 aligns across 9 bases. With V trimmed by 4 bases and J by 5 bases, 20 bases remained unmatched. The length of the CDR3 is 19 residues. Germline V gene sequence: CDR1 MGHRA, CDR2 YSYEKL. CDR3 nucleotides: TGCGCCAGCAGCCGAACAGAAACAGGGGGCTCTCCCTTTGGATATGGCTACACCTTC. Translation gives CASSRTETGGSPFGYGYTF.